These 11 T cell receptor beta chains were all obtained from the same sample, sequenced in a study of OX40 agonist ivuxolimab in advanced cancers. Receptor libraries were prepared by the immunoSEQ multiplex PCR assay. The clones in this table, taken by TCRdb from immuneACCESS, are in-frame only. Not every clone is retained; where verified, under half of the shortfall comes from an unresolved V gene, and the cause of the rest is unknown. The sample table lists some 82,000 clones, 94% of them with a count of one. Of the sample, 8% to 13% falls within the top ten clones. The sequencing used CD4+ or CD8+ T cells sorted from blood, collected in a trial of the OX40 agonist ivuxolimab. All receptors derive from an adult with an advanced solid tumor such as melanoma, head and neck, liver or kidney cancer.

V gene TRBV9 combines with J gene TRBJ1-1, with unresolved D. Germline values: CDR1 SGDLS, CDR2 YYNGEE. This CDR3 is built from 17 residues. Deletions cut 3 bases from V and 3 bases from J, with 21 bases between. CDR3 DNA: TGTGCCAGCAGCGCGTATGGAAGTTCCCCCTTGGACACTGAAGCTTTCTTT. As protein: CASSAYGSSPLDTEAFF. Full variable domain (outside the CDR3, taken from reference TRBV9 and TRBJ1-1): DSGVTQTPKHLITATGQRVTLRCSPRSGDLSVYWYQQSLDQGLQFLIQYYNGEERAKGNILERFSAQQFPDLHSELNLSSLELGDSALYFCASSAYGSSPLDTEAFFGQGTRLTVV.

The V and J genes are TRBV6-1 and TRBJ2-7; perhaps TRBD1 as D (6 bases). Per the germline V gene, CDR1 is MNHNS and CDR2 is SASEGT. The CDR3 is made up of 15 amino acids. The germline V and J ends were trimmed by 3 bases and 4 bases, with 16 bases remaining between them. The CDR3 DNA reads TGTGCCAGCAGTGACTTGGGCAGGGGCGGGTACGAGCAGTACTTC. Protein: CASSDLGRGGYEQYF.

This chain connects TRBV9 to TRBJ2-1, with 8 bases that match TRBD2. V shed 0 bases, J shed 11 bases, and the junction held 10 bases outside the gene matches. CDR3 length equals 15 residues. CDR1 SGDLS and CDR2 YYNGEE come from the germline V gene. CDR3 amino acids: CASSVDGRAKGKQFF. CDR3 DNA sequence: TGTGCCAGCAGCGTAGACGGGAGGGCCAAAGGGAAGCAGTTCTTC.

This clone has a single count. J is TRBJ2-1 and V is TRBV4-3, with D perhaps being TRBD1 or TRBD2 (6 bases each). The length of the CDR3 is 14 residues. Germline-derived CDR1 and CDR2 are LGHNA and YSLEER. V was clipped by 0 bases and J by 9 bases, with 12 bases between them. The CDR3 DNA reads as TGCGCCAGCAGCCAAGATGGGGGGCCTACTGAGCAGTTCTTC. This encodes CASSQDGGPTEQFF.

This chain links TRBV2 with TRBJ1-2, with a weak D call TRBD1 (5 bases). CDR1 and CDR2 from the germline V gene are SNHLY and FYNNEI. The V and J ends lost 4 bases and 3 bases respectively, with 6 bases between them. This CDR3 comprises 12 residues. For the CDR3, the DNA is TGTGCCAGCAGTGCACAGGACTATGGCTACACCTTC. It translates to CASSAQDYGYTF.

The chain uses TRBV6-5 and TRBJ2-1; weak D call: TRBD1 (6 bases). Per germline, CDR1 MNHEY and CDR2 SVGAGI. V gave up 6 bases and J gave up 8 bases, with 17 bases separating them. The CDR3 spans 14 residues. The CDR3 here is CASSGRRGVHEQFF. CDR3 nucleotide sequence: TGTGCCAGCAGCGGGCGCAGGGGTGTCCATGAGCAGTTCTTC.

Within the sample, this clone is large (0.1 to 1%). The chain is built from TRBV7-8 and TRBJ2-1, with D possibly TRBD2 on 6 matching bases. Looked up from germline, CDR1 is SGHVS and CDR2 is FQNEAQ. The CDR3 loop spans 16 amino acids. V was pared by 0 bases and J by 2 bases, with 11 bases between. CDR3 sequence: CASSLAAGIPYNEQFF. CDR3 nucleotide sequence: TGTGCCAGCAGCTTAGCGGCGGGGATACCCTACAATGAGCAGTTCTTC.

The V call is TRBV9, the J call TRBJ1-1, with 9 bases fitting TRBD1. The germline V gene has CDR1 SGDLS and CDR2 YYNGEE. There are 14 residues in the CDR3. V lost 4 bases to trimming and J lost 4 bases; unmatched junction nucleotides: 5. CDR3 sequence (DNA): TGTGCCAGCAGCTCCGGGACAGGGTCCACTGAAGCTTTCTTT. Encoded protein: CASSSGTGSTEAFF.

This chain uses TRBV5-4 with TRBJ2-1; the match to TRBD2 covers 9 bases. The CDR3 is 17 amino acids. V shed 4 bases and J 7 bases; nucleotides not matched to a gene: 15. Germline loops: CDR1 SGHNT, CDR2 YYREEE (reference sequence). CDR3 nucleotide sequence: TGTGCCAGCAGCCCGCATAATAGCGGGAGTAAAGGGAATGAGCAGTTCTTC. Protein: CASSPHNSGSKGNEQFF.

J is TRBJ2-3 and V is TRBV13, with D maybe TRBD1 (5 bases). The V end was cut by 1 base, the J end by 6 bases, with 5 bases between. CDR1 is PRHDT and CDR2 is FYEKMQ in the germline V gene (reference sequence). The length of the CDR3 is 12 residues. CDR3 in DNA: TGTGCCAGCAGCTTAGCAGGGGATACGCAGTATTTT. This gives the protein CASSLAGDTQYF. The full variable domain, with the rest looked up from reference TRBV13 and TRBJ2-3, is AAGVIQSPRHLIKEKRETATLKCYPIPRHDTVYWYQQGPGQDPQFLISFYEKMQSDKGSIPDRFSAQQFSDYHSELNMSSLELGDSALYFCASSLAGDTQYFGPGTRLTVL.

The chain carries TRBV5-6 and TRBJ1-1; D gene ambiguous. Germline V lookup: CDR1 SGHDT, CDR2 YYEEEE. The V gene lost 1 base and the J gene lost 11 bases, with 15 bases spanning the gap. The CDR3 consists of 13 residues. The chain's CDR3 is CASSLMVGRYAFF. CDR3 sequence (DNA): TGTGCCAGCAGCTTGATGGTGGGCCGCTACGCTTTCTTT.